This T cell receptor (beta chain) was identified in a study of blood T cell repertoires in COVID-19. The wider study: From the United States, Italy and Spain came samples of acute and convalescent COVID-19.

Trimming removed 3 bases at V and 7 bases at J, with 17 bases between. CDR3 length: 15 residues. CDR1 and CDR2 (germline): SGHNT, YYREEE (reference sequence). Original methodology: Reference gene primer amplification gave nucleated cell count estimates. Only in-frame clones appear in the TCRdb table, and some are missing; sequencing was by immunoSEQ multiplex PCR. V, J and clone size are taken as reported in that table, and D and trimming were inferred from the DNA itself. The sample records roughly 93,000 clones, about 84% being singletons. This rearrangement joins TRBV5-4 to TRBJ2-1; D may be TRBD1 (8 bases). Sequencing input: peripheral blood. This clonotype originated in a woman aged 80 or over with acute or convalescent COVID-19. CDR3: CASSYLTGEGNEQFF. CDR3 coding DNA: TGTGCCAGCAGCTACCTGACAGGGGAGGGGAATGAGCAGTTCTTC.